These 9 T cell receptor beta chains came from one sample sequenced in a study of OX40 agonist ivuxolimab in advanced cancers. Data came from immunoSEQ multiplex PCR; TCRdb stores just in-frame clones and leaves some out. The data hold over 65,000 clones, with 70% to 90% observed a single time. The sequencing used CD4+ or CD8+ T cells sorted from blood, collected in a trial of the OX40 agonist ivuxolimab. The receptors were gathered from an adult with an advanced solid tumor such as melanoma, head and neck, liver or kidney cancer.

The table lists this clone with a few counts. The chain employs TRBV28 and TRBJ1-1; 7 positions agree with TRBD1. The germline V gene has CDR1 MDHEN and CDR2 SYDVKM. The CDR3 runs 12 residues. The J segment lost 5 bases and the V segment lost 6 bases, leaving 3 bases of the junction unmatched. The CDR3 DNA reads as TGTGCCAGCAGGTCAGGGGGAACTGAAGCTTTCTTT. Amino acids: CASRSGGTEAFF.

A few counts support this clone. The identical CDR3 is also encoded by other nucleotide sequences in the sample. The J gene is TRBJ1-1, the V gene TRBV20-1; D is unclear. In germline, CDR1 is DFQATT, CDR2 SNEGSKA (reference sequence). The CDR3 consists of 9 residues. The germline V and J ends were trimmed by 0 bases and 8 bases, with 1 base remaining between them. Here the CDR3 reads CSAREEAFF. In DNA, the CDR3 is TGCAGTGCTAGAGAGGAAGCTTTCTTT.

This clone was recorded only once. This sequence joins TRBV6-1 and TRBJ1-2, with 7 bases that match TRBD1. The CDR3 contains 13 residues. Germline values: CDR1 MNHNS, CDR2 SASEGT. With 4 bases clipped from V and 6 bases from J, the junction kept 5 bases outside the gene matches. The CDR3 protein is CASSATGNNGYTF. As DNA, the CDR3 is TGTGCCAGCAGTGCGACAGGGAACAATGGCTACACCTTC.

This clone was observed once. This chain's CDR3 is CASTQSSYNSPLHF. The CDR3 nucleotides read TGTGCCAGCACACAGAGCTCCTATAATTCACCCCTCCACTTT. The V and J genes are TRBV25-1 and TRBJ1-6; D is unclear. CDR1 and CDR2 (germline): MGHDK, SYGVNS. V was cut by 7 bases and J by 0 bases, with 7 bases left in between. The CDR3 runs 14 residues.

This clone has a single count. The CDR3 sequence is CASSVEPSGSYEQYF. The CDR3, as DNA: TGTGCCAGCAGCGTAGAGCCCTCGGGGTCCTACGAGCAGTACTTC. The chain joins TRBV9 to TRBJ2-5; TRBD2 might be the D (5 bases). The end of the DNA aligns better with TRBJ2-7, so the J call may be wrong. The germline CDR1 and CDR2 sequences are SGDLS and YYNGEE. This CDR3 spans 15 amino acids.

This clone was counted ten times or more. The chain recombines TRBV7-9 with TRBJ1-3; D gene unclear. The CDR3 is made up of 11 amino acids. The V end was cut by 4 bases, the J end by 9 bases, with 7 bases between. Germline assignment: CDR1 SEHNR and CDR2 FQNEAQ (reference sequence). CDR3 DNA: TGTGCCAGCAGCTCCCGCCCCACCATATATTTT. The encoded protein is CASSSRPTIYF.

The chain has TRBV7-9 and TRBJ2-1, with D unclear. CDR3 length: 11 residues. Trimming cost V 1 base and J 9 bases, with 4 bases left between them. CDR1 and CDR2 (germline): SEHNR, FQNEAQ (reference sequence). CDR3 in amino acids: CASSLGSEQFF. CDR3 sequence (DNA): TGTGCCAGCAGCTTAGGGAGTGAGCAGTTCTTC.

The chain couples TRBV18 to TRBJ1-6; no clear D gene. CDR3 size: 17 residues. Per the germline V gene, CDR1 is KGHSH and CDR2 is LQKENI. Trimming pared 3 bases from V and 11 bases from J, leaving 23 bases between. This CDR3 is CASSPRAPGSDNPPLHF. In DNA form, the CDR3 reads TGTGCCAGCTCACCCCGTGCTCCTGGGTCTGACAATCCACCCCTCCACTTT. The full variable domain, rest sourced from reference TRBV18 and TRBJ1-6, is NAGVMQNPRHLVRRRGQEARLRCSPMKGHSHVYWYRQLPEEGLKFMVYLQKENIIDESGMPKERFSAEFPKEGPSILRIQQVVRGDSAAYFCASSPRAPGSDNPPLHFGNGTRLTVT.

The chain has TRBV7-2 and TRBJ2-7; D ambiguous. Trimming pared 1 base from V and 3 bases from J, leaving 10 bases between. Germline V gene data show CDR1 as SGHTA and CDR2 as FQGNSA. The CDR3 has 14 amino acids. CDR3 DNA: TGTGCCAGCAGCTTAGACAGATTCTTCTACGAGCAGTACTTC. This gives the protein CASSLDRFFYEQYF.